Listed below are T cell receptor beta chains from one sample, sequenced in a study of vaccination effects on CD4 cells after COVID-19. Their antigens remain unidentified. Profiled with immunoSEQ multiplex PCR; TCRdb holds only in-frame clones, not every one. The profile shows under 25,000 clones, about four fifths of them singletons. Sequencing used CD4+ T cells from PBMCs cultured with SARS-CoV-2 spike peptides, obtained after COVID-19 vaccination. The receptors derive from a human donor who received a COVID-19 vaccine. Some clones in this sample may be carry-over from other donors' samples. CDR3s include the opening cysteine and the closing phenylalanine or tryptophan.

v_gene	j_gene	CDR3aa
TRBV2	TRBJ2-2	CASSVDHGELFF
TRBV3-1/TRBV3-2	TRBJ2-5	CASSPVRGQETQYF
TRBV5-1	TRBJ1-1	CASSEGTGRGRSTEAFF
TRBV5-4	TRBJ2-6	CASSPSMSGANVLTF
TRBV12-3/TRBV12-4	TRBJ2-5	CASSRLRRETQYF
TRBV18	TRBJ1-1	CASSQGPGTEAFF
TRBV5-1	TRBJ2-7	CASSLDRTVSYEQYF
TRBV3-1/TRBV3-2	TRBJ2-1	CASSQGNIVQQFF
TRBV5-1	TRBJ2-2	CASSLVLGPGELFF
TRBV30	TRBJ1-6	CAWSVQGDSPLHF
TRBV2	TRBJ2-3	CASRPSGGPTDTQYF
TRBV27	TRBJ2-3	CASSPRQGFTDTQYF
TRBV3-1/TRBV3-2	TRBJ1-2	CASSQDIPGRYGYTF
TRBV19	TRBJ1-1	CASSLSGGNTEAFF
TRBV7-8	TRBJ1-2	CASGRGFTNYGYTF
TRBV6-2/TRBV6-3	TRBJ1-1	CASSAGEYSEAFF
TRBV4-2	TRBJ1-6	CASRQNRDRVISPLHF
TRBV10-3	TRBJ2-2	CAISETSGGLEELFF
TRBV18	TRBJ2-6	CASSPGWGSSGANVLTF
TRBV6-1	TRBJ1-2	CASSELQPPGYGYTF
TRBV25-1	TRBJ1-2	CASSDRGLYGYTF
TRBV4-3	TRBJ1-1	CASSQQGHTEAFF
TRBV5-1	TRBJ1-1	CASSLSIMDTEAFF
TRBV14	TRBJ2-3	CASSPQGKDTDTQYF
TRBV5-6	TRBJ2-6	CASSLVRTALSGANVLTF
TRBV6-5	TRBJ1-1	CASSAGVGTEAFF
TRBV6-5	TRBJ2-5	CATRQGQREETQYF
TRBV27	TRBJ2-2	CASSPHTGELFF
TRBV5-1	TRBJ1-1	CASSRDTPNTEAFF
TRBV7-8	TRBJ1-5	CASSLPGRLNQPQHF